This record concerns one T cell receptor (beta chain) sequence. Sequencing was performed with immunoSEQ multiplex PCR; in TCRdb, only in-frame clones are kept and a portion is missing. The data contain 340,000 or so clones, 65% to 85% of them seen just once; the ten biggest clones take up under 3%. This CDR3 contains 19 residues. Per germline, CDR1 KGHDR and CDR2 SFDVKD. Trimming removed 3 bases at V and 3 bases at J, with 25 bases between. The source of the sample is a study of blood T cell repertoires in COVID-19. As for the study in general: Sources were T cells, B-cell-depleted T cells, or PBMCs; the material itself was cDNA or gDNA.

The sequencing input was peripheral blood. The V and J genes are TRBV24-1 and TRBJ1-1; no reliable D call. This sequence was found in a man under 40 with active or convalescent COVID-19. The CDR3 DNA reads as TGTGCCACCAGTGATCCCCTCCTTCGACACCCCGGGGAGGACACTGAAGCTTTCTTT. Translating gives CATSDPLLRHPGEDTEAFF.